Below are 9 T cell receptor beta chains sequenced from a single sample in a study of T cell responses to AZD1222 COVID-19 vaccine. Sequenced by immunoSEQ multiplex PCR; TCRdb stores in-frame clones only, minus some. The table records about 70,000 clones, approximately 91% of them present only once. Sequencing was performed on peripheral blood, taken on day 0 of MenACWY control vaccination. All receptors come from an adult in good health.

The rearrangement uses TRBV14 and TRBJ1-6; D remains unclear. CDR3 length: 14 amino acids. V shed 3 bases and J shed 10 bases, with 13 bases lying between them. Germline V gives CDR1 SGHDN, CDR2 FVKESK. This chain's CDR3 is CASSQASLRSPLHF. DNA of the CDR3: TGTGCCAGCAGCCAGGCTTCTCTGCGGTCACCCCTCCACTTT. Drawing the rest from reference TRBV14 and TRBJ1-6, the complete variable domain is EAGVTQFPSHSVIEKGQTVTLRCDPISGHDNLYWYRRVMGKEIKFLLHFVKESKQDESGMPNNRFLAERTGGTYSTLKVQPAELEDSGVYFCASSQASLRSPLHFGNGTRLTVT.

This clone has only a few counts. CDR3 sequence (DNA): TGTGCCAGCAGCGGGGACAGGGTCTCAGAAGCTTTCTTT. It codes for CASSGDRVSEAFF. This chain joins TRBV9 and TRBJ1-1; 9 bases fit TRBD1. The ends lost 3 bases at V and 8 bases at J; junction bases unmatched: 5. From germline, CDR1 is SGDLS and CDR2 YYNGEE. The CDR3 consists of 13 residues.

V usage is TRBV7-3 and J usage is TRBJ2-3, with D tentatively TRBD2 (5 bases). Germline V gives CDR1 SGHTA, CDR2 FQGTGA. The V end was cut by 2 bases, the J end by 0 bases, with 15 bases between. This CDR3 comprises 17 residues. The CDR3 is CASSLGSRTTSTDTQYF. In DNA, the CDR3 is TGTGCCAGCAGCTTAGGGAGTCGCACCACTAGCACAGATACGCAGTATTTT.

The chain links TRBV6-5 to TRBJ1-6; D remains ambiguous. This CDR3 spans 13 amino acids. The V gene lost 7 bases and the J gene lost 9 bases, with 13 bases spanning the gap. Germline V lookup: CDR1 MNHEY, CDR2 SVGAGI. The CDR3 DNA follows: TGTGCCAGCACCATGGGCGGGCGTTCACCCCTCCACTTT. Translated: CASTMGGRSPLHF.

The chain links TRBV2 to TRBJ2-2, with 7 bases fitting TRBD1. Losses at the gene ends were 6 bases for V and 2 bases for J; bases not matched to a gene: 15. There are 18 residues in the CDR3. Germline values: CDR1 SNHLY, CDR2 FYNNEI. CDR3 sequence: CASRLNRATGFNTGELFF. The CDR3 DNA is TGTGCCAGCAGACTCAACAGGGCGACAGGGTTTAACACCGGGGAGCTGTTTTTT. Using reference TRBV2 and TRBJ2-2 for the parts outside the CDR3, the full variable domain is EPEVTQTPSHQVTQMGQEVILRCVPISNHLYFYWYRQILGQKVEFLVSFYNNEISEKSEIFDDQFSVERPDGSNFTLKIRSTKLEDSAMYFCASRLNRATGFNTGELFFGEGSRLTVL.

CDR3 loop: CAWSNDKGLGYAEAFF. The CDR3, as DNA: TGTGCCTGGAGTAACGACAAAGGATTGGGGTACGCTGAAGCTTTCTTT. V usage is TRBV30 and J usage is TRBJ1-1; D remains unclear. Germline V gives CDR1 GTSNPN, CDR2 SVGIG (reference sequence). The CDR3 runs to 16 residues. The V end was cut by 2 bases, the J end by 6 bases, with 22 bases between. Using reference TRBV30 and TRBJ1-1 for the parts outside the CDR3, the full variable domain is SQTIHQWPATLVQPVGSPLSLECTVEGTSNPNLYWYRQAAGRGLQLLFYSVGIGQISSEVPQNLSASRPQDRQFILSSKKLLLSDSGFYLCAWSNDKGLGYAEAFFGQGTRLTVV.

The rearrangement uses TRBV16 and TRBJ2-5, with a weak D call TRBD2 (6 bases). Germline V CDR1 and CDR2: KGHSY, FQNENV. This CDR3 region has 14 residues. With 0 bases removed from V and 4 bases from J, the gap between germline ends came to 9 bases. CDR3 residues: CASSQSGGRETQYF. DNA for the CDR3: TGTGCCAGCAGCCAATCCGGGGGTCGAGAGACCCAGTACTTC.

V and J are TRBV4-2 and TRBJ2-7; perhaps D is TRBD1 or TRBD2 (6 bases each). The CDR3 has 14 amino acids. V gave up 1 base and J gave up 4 bases, with 11 bases separating them. Germline V gene sequence: CDR1 LGHNA, CDR2 YNFKEQ. CDR3 region: CASSQVEGDYEQYF. The CDR3 nucleotides read TGTGCCAGCAGCCAAGTGGAGGGGGATTACGAGCAGTACTTC.

J is TRBJ2-3 and V is TRBV30; D unresolved. V lost 4 bases and J lost 6, with 11 bases in between. Germline CDR1 reads GTSNPN; CDR2 reads SVGIG (reference sequence). This CDR3 has 12 residues. The CDR3 here is CAWKESADTQYF. CDR3 nucleotide sequence: TGTGCCTGGAAGGAGAGCGCGGATACGCAGTATTTT.